These 31 T cell receptor beta chains originate from one sample sequenced in a study of control samples from healthy donors and cancer patients (dated by TCRdb to the early 2020s). The method behind the library was the immunoSEQ multiplex PCR assay. TCRdb limited this immuneACCESS table to in-frame rearrangements with V and J called. A share of clones is missing; checked studies link under half to unresolved V genes, and the rest is unexplained. Recorded for this sample are approximately 100,000 clones; 70% to 90% of them occurred a single time. The ten biggest clones cover roughly 13% of the sample. The sequencing sample was made of blood. The receptors here all came from a man aged 25-45 years in good health.

DNA of the CDR3: TGTGCTAGTGGTTTGGAGAGGAGGGCTGAAGCTTTCTTT. Residues: CASGLERRAEAFF. This sequence joins TRBV12-5 and TRBJ1-1; D remains ambiguous. Trimming took 1 base from V and 6 from J, leaving 9 bases between them. The germline gives CDR1 LGHNT, CDR2 FRNRAP. The CDR3 consists of 13 residues.

V is TRBV18 and J is TRBJ2-1, with 10 bases matching TRBD2. Germline CDR1 and CDR2: KGHSH and LQKENI. The CDR3 is 19 residues long. Trimming at V came to 1 base and at J to 6 bases, leaving 15 bases not matched to a gene. The CDR3 spells CASSPLHPSSGSSGNEQFF. CDR3 bases: TGTGCCAGCTCACCACTTCACCCCTCTAGCGGGAGCTCCGGCAATGAGCAGTTCTTC.

The J gene is TRBJ2-7, the V gene TRBV6-5, with D unresolved. V dropped 7 bases and J dropped 6 bases, with 10 bases sitting between them. CDR3 length: 11 residues. The V gene's germline CDR1 is MNHEY and CDR2 SVGAGI. CDR3 nucleotide sequence: TGTGCCAGCACCGGTGGGTCCGAGCAGTACTTC. This codes for CASTGGSEQYF.

V is TRBV28 and J is TRBJ1-1; D perhaps matches TRBD1 (5 bases). The germline V gene has CDR1 MDHEN and CDR2 SYDVKM. V gave up 6 bases and J gave up 0 bases, with 26 bases separating them. The CDR3 has 19 amino acids. In nucleotides, the CDR3 is TGTGCCAGCAGAACCCCCAGTTGGGGGGGAACTTCGATGAACACTGAAGCTTTCTTT. Its protein is CASRTPSWGGTSMNTEAFF.

This chain connects TRBV27 to TRBJ2-7; 12 positions match TRBD2. Germline CDR1 MNHEY, CDR2 SMNVEV (reference sequence). The CDR3 loop spans 18 amino acids. Losses at the gene ends were 3 bases for V and 0 bases for J; bases not matched to a gene: 9. CDR3 sequence (DNA): TGTGCCAGCAGTTTCCGACCGGGACTAGCGGGCCCCTCCTACGAGCAGTACTTC. Encoded protein: CASSFRPGLAGPSYEQYF.

The chain has TRBV28 and TRBJ1-6; 8 positions match TRBD1. The CDR3 consists of 15 residues. CDR1 is MDHEN, CDR2 SYDVKM, per germline. With 5 bases clipped from V and 9 bases from J, the junction kept 9 bases outside the gene matches. CDR3 sequence (DNA): TGTGCCAGCAGTCCCGACAGGGGCGGGGTTTCACCCCTCCACTTT. Residues: CASSPDRGGVSPLHF.

The CDR3 region is CASSTLDGGETQYF. CDR3 DNA: TGTGCCAGTAGTACCCTGGACGGGGGGGAGACCCAGTACTTC. The chain recombines TRBV19 with TRBJ2-5, with 7 bases identical to TRBD2. Germline trimming cut 4 bases from V and 5 bases from J; bases unmatched to any gene: 7. Germline V CDR1 and CDR2: LNHDA, SQIVND (reference sequence). The CDR3 has 14 amino acids.

This clone was recorded once. The rearrangement links TRBV24-1 to TRBJ1-2; D is possibly TRBD1 (6 bases). Per germline, CDR1 KGHDR and CDR2 SFDVKD. The V and J ends lost 2 bases and 3 bases respectively, with 15 bases between them. This CDR3 is built from 16 residues. The CDR3 DNA sequence: TGTGCCACCAGTGATTCTAGGGGGGCAGCGGACTATGGCTACACCTTC. This encodes CATSDSRGAADYGYTF.

This chain uses TRBV19 with TRBJ2-7, with a possible D match to TRBD2 (7 bases). Germline-derived CDR1 and CDR2 are LNHDA and SQIVND (reference sequence). The CDR3 has 16 residues. V was shortened by 3 bases and J by 6 bases, with 21 bases between the two germline ends. The CDR3 sequence: CASSMLWASGGGEQYF. Here the CDR3 DNA reads TGTGCCAGTAGTATGTTGTGGGCTAGCGGAGGGGGCGAGCAGTACTTC.

V and J are TRBV5-6 and TRBJ1-2, with a possible D match to TRBD1 (5 bases). The CDR3 totals 14 residues. Trimming shortened V by 2 bases and J by 4 bases, and 12 bases separated the two germline ends. CDR1 SGHDT and CDR2 YYEEEE come from the germline V gene. CDR3 DNA: TGTGCCAGCAGCTTAGGGACGCCAGGCTATGGCTACACCTTC. Translated, it gives CASSLGTPGYGYTF.

V gene TRBV30 combines with J gene TRBJ2-7; 9 bases map to TRBD2. Trimming removed 3 bases from V and 7 bases from J; junction bases left unmatched: 10. This CDR3 is built from 14 residues. Germline assignment: CDR1 GTSNPN and CDR2 SVGIG (reference sequence). CDR3 sequence: CAWRKAGGGFEQYF. The CDR3 DNA reads TGTGCCTGGAGAAAAGCGGGAGGCGGTTTTGAGCAGTACTTC.

The J gene is TRBJ1-2, the V gene TRBV2; D is possibly TRBD1 (6 bases). CDR1 SNHLY and CDR2 FYNNEI come from the germline V gene. There are 13 residues in the CDR3. V lost 4 bases and J 8 bases, leaving 14 bases between the germline ends. The CDR3, as DNA: TGTGCCAGCAGTGGGACGGCAGGGGTGGGCTACACCTTC. This codes for CASSGTAGVGYTF.

V and J are TRBV25-1 and TRBJ2-3, with D tentatively TRBD1 (5 bases). CDR1 MGHDK and CDR2 SYGVNS come from the germline V gene. V was trimmed by 1 base and J by 2 bases, leaving 10 bases between them. The CDR3 is made up of 15 amino acids. CDR3 amino acids: CASSEWGRVTDTQYF. As DNA, the CDR3 is TGTGCCAGCAGTGAATGGGGCAGGGTCACAGATACGCAGTATTTT.

The chain recombines TRBV5-1 with TRBJ2-7, with D possibly being TRBD1 or TRBD2 (6 bases each). Trimming cost V 5 bases and J 5 bases, with 14 bases left between them. Germline assignment: CDR1 SGHRS and CDR2 YFSETQ. CDR3 size: 13 residues. This chain's CDR3 is CASRHGGGNEQYF. DNA for the CDR3: TGCGCCAGCAGACACGGGGGCGGCAACGAGCAGTACTTC.

In DNA, the CDR3 is TGCGCCAGCAGCCAAGGGGCCCCCGGGACTAGCCTTGAGCAGTTCTTC. Encoded protein: CASSQGAPGTSLEQFF. The V and J genes are TRBV4-1 and TRBJ2-1; TRBD2 aligns across 9 bases. The germline gives CDR1 MGHRA, CDR2 YSYEKL. V trimming: 1 base; J trimming: 9 bases; junction bases outside the gene matches: 10. This CDR3 comprises 16 residues.

This chain links TRBV6-1 with TRBJ2-1; 8 nucleotides match TRBD1. The junction had 4 bases not matched to a gene; V was cut back by 2 bases and J by 1 base. Germline loops: CDR1 MNHNS, CDR2 SASEGT. This CDR3 comprises 16 residues. CDR3 in amino acids: CASSETGGSSYNEQFF. The CDR3 DNA reads TGTGCCAGCAGTGAAACAGGGGGTTCGTCCTACAATGAGCAGTTCTTC.

In this sample, this clone turned up a few times. The chain links TRBV2 to TRBJ1-1; D may be TRBD1 (6 bases). Germline lookup yields CDR1 SNHLY and CDR2 FYNNEI. The CDR3 is 17 residues long. V lost 6 bases, J lost 0 bases, and 20 bases lay in between. CDR3 coding DNA: TGTGCCAGCAGCGCGACCGGGACAACCTCCATGAACACTGAAGCTTTCTTT. It codes for CASSATGTTSMNTEAFF.

V and J are TRBV19 and TRBJ1-1; D is perhaps TRBD1 (5 bases). The CDR3 extends over 11 amino acids. The ends were cut back, 5 bases at V and 4 bases at J, with 5 bases in the middle. Germline CDR1 and CDR2: LNHDA and SQIVND (reference sequence). The CDR3 bases are TGTGCCAGTAGTCAGGGCACTGAAGCTTTCTTT. It yields the protein CASSQGTEAFF.

The CDR3 is CASSPVSGKQYF. CDR3 coding DNA: TGTGCCAGCAGTCCCGTTAGCGGGAAACAGTACTTC. This rearrangement joins TRBV2 to TRBJ2-7; TRBD2 agrees at 8 bases. V trimming: 5 bases; J trimming: 10 bases; junction bases outside the gene matches: 7. The V gene's germline CDR1 is SNHLY and CDR2 FYNNEI. The CDR3 consists of 12 residues.

The chain uses TRBV28 and TRBJ2-7; TRBD1 matches at 8 bases. CDR1 and CDR2 (germline): MDHEN, SYDVKM. V gave up 5 bases and J gave up 6 bases; unmatched junction bases: 9. The CDR3 spans 14 residues. The DNA for the CDR3 is TGTGCCAGCAGTAAGGCGGACAGGGTAGGCGAGCAGTACTTC. Amino acid sequence: CASSKADRVGEQYF.

The rearrangement joins TRBV7-9 to TRBJ2-1; TRBD2 matches 7 bases. The germline gives CDR1 SEHNR, CDR2 FQNEAQ (reference sequence). V was pared by 1 base and J by 7 bases, with 7 bases of the junction left unmatched. The CDR3 extends over 15 amino acids. CDR3 nucleotide sequence: TGTGCCAGCAGCTTAGTTATCGGGACTAATAATGAGCAGTTCTTC. It specifies CASSLVIGTNNEQFF.

The chain links TRBV19 to TRBJ2-1, with D perhaps assigned TRBD1 or TRBD2 (5 bases each). CDR1 is LNHDA, CDR2 SQIVND, per germline (reference sequence). Trimming cost V 1 base and J 0 bases, with 10 bases left between them. The CDR3 is 16 amino acids. Here the CDR3 DNA reads TGTGCCAGTAGTATAGGTCGGGGCAGCTCCTACAATGAGCAGTTCTTC. Amino acid sequence: CASSIGRGSSYNEQFF.

The rearrangement joins TRBV7-9 to TRBJ2-7; D is undetermined. With 4 bases removed from V and 2 bases from J, the gap between germline ends came to 6 bases. This CDR3 has 12 amino acids. Germline V lookup: CDR1 SEHNR, CDR2 FQNEAQ (reference sequence). CDR3 in amino acids: CASSSIAYEQYF. CDR3 nucleotide sequence: TGTGCCAGCAGCTCGATCGCCTACGAGCAGTACTTC.

This rearrangement joins TRBV27 to TRBJ2-7; no clear D gene. V dropped 6 bases and J dropped 3 bases, with 12 bases sitting between them. The CDR3 loop spans 13 amino acids. The V gene's germline CDR1 is MNHEY and CDR2 SMNVEV (reference sequence). The CDR3 spells CASRSPPSYEQYF. The CDR3 nucleotides are TGTGCCAGCAGATCGCCCCCAAGCTACGAGCAGTACTTC.

This clone has just one count. The gene calls are TRBV18 and TRBJ2-3, with 8 nucleotides matching TRBD1. The CDR3 extends over 14 amino acids. Losses at the gene ends were 3 bases for V and 5 bases for J; bases not matched to a gene: 4. The germline V gene has CDR1 KGHSH and CDR2 LQKENI. CDR3 bases: TGTGCCAGCTCACCGTTACAGGGGGGAGATACGCAGTATTTT. Encoded protein: CASSPLQGGDTQYF.

The J gene is TRBJ1-6, the V gene TRBV5-1; D is uncertain. CDR3 length equals 13 residues. Germline V gene data show CDR1 as SGHRS and CDR2 as YFSETQ. The V gene lost 0 bases and the J gene lost 6 bases, with 4 bases spanning the gap. CDR3 nucleotide sequence: TGCGCCAGCAGCTTGGGTTTTAATTCACCCCTCCACTTT. This sequence encodes CASSLGFNSPLHF.

The rearrangement links TRBV25-1 to TRBJ1-4; D gene ambiguous. Trimming removed 3 bases from V and 5 bases from J, with 13 bases in between. There are 15 residues in the CDR3. The germline gives CDR1 MGHDK, CDR2 SYGVNS. The DNA of the CDR3 is TGTGCCAGCAGTGACACCAGAGGGATCAATGAAAAACTGTTTTTT. Translated: CASSDTRGINEKLFF.

This CDR3 reads CASSLGGETWDEQYF. The CDR3 coding sequence is TGTGCCAGCAGCTTAGGGGGGGAAACCTGGGACGAGCAGTACTTC. V is TRBV7-2 and J is TRBJ2-7; D perhaps matches TRBD2 (6 bases). The ends were cut back, 1 base at V and 5 bases at J, with 15 bases in the middle. Germline-derived CDR1 and CDR2 are SGHTA and FQGNSA. This CDR3 has 15 residues.

This chain uses TRBV11-3 with TRBJ2-7, with 8 positions matching TRBD1. Germline lookup yields CDR1 SGHNT and CDR2 YENEEA. The CDR3 contains 19 residues. V trimming: 2 bases; J trimming: 2 bases; junction bases outside the gene matches: 17. This CDR3 reads CASSLFGASSGGQAYEQYF. The CDR3 nucleotides read TGTGCCAGCAGCTTATTCGGTGCCAGTTCAGGGGGCCAGGCCTACGAGCAGTACTTC.

The V call is TRBV20-1, the J call TRBJ2-1; D is perhaps TRBD2 (6 bases). Trimming shortened V by 3 bases and J by 4 bases, and 13 bases separated the two germline ends. The CDR3 has 14 amino acids. CDR1 and CDR2 (germline): DFQATT, SNEGSKA (reference sequence). CDR3 protein: CSASVRGSYNEQFF. The CDR3 DNA is TGCAGTGCTAGTGTGCGGGGATCTTACAATGAGCAGTTCTTC.

This chain connects TRBV7-2 to TRBJ2-3, with D perhaps being TRBD1 or TRBD2 (5 bases each). Trimming removed 1 base at V and 8 bases at J, with 13 bases between. CDR3 length: 14 residues. Germline V gene lookup returns CDR1 SGHTA and CDR2 FQGNSA. The CDR3 DNA is TGTGCCAGCAGCTTAGGAGGGACCAGGTCTACGCAGTATTTT. This sequence encodes CASSLGGTRSTQYF.